The 32 T cell receptor beta chains listed next were all sequenced from one sample in a study of T-cell memory formation after mild COVID-19 (dated by TCRdb to about 2021). To prepare the library, 5' RACE was applied. TCRdb lists the instrument as Illumina NovaSeq 6000. TCRdb passed the public sequencing reads through fastp at Q25 and MiXCR, retaining productive beta sequences. Rows matching on CDR3 protein sequence are summarized as one entry with the most common DNA and genes. For this sample the table gives some 210,000 distinct CDR3 sequences, of which around 17% were detected only once. The ten most abundant clones make up roughly 2.6% of the sample. The sample taken for sequencing was PBMCs or a T cell subset sorted from them (not recorded which). The receptors stem from an adult woman who had mild COVID-19 (a few samples of this study predate the infection). The sample titles of this study are shuffled in the database, so cell type and time point are left out; the donor was told from shared clones.

This clonotype was seen more than once but under ten times. The chain couples TRBV2 to TRBJ2-3; TRBD2 matches at 11 bases. There are 14 residues in the CDR3. The junction had 4 bases not matched to a gene; V was cut back by 11 bases and J by 0 bases. CDR1 is SNHLY, CDR2 FYNNEI, per germline. The CDR3 here is CADRTSGSTDTQYF. CDR3 coding DNA: TGTGCCGACCGGACTAGCGGGAGCACAGATACGCAGTATTTT.

The V call is TRBV12-5, the J call TRBJ2-5; 7 nucleotides align to TRBD2. There are 12 residues in the CDR3. Germline CDR1 is LGHNT and CDR2 is FRNRAP. V trimming: 7 bases; J trimming: 12 bases; junction bases outside the gene matches: 11. This CDR3 reads CASALPPGGKYF. CDR3 DNA sequence: TGTGCTAGTGCTCTACCCCCCGGGGGGAAGTACTTC.

The rearrangement joins TRBV29-1 to TRBJ2-3, with D possibly being TRBD1 (6 bases). V was pared by 4 bases and J by 0 bases, with 17 bases between. From germline, CDR1 is SQVTM and CDR2 ANQGSEA. CDR3 size: 16 residues. In DNA, the CDR3 is TGCAGCGTTGTTCTCCTCAGGGGCCCTAGCACAGATACGCAGTATTTT. Translation: CSVVLLRGPSTDTQYF.

V gene TRBV27 combines with J gene TRBJ1-1; the match to TRBD1 covers 10 bases. There are 15 residues in the CDR3. V shed 4 bases and J 1 base; nucleotides not matched to a gene: 3. Germline assignment: CDR1 MNHEY and CDR2 SMNVEV (reference sequence). CDR3 DNA sequence: TGTGCCAGCAGTTCGGGACAGGGGAGGAACACTGAAGCTTTCTTT. The encoded protein is CASSSGQGRNTEAFF.

This clonotype has more than one count but fewer than ten. The V and J genes are TRBV12-3 or TRBV12-4 and TRBJ2-7, with 8 bases fitting TRBD1. J was trimmed by 4 bases and V by 6 bases; bases with no gene match: 11. The CDR3 totals 15 residues. CDR3: CASSHRGDLNYEQYF. The CDR3 DNA sequence: TGTGCCAGCAGCCACAGGGGGGATTTGAATTACGAGCAGTACTTC.

This clonotype has just a few counts. This chain links TRBV2 with TRBJ1-1; D remains ambiguous. CDR3 length equals 13 residues. With 7 bases removed from V and 5 bases from J, the gap between germline ends came to 14 bases. CDR1 is SNHLY, CDR2 FYNNEI, per germline. CDR3 in amino acids: CASILAVGTEAFF. The DNA for the CDR3 is TGTGCCAGCATCTTGGCCGTAGGGACTGAAGCTTTCTTT.

This clonotype has only a few counts. The V and J genes are TRBV23-1 and TRBJ2-3; D perhaps matches TRBD1 (5 bases). TRBV23-1 is an open reading frame whose function is uncertain. With 4 bases removed from V and 2 bases from J, the gap between germline ends came to 13 bases. This CDR3 has 15 residues. CDR3 DNA: TGCGCCAGCAGTCGGTCGACAGTCCTCACAGATACGCAGTATTTT. Amino acids: CASSRSTVLTDTQYF.

Many counts were recorded for this clonotype. The DNA of the CDR3 is TGCGCCAGCAGCTTGGGACAGGCTCGAGAGACCCAGTACTTC. Translated, it gives CASSLGQARETQYF. The V and J genes are TRBV5-1 and TRBJ2-5; TRBD1 might be the D (6 bases). CDR3 length equals 14 residues. The germline V and J ends were trimmed by 0 bases and 4 bases, with 10 bases remaining between them. Germline CDR1 is SGHRS and CDR2 is YFSETQ.

This clonotype was observed a few times. V is TRBV9 and J is TRBJ2-7; 14 bases are shared with TRBD2. Trimming at V came to 0 bases and at J to 5 bases, leaving 7 bases not matched to a gene. Germline CDR1 is SGDLS and CDR2 is YYNGEE. CDR3 length: 17 amino acids. CDR3 in amino acids: CASSVGRLAGGPHEQYF. In DNA form, the CDR3 reads TGTGCCAGCAGCGTAGGACGACTAGCGGGAGGGCCGCACGAGCAGTACTTC.

This clonotype was recorded a few times. The chain is built from TRBV7-8 and TRBJ2-6; tentatively, D is TRBD1 or TRBD2 (5 bases each). CDR1 is SGHVS and CDR2 is FQNEAQ in the germline V gene. The V and J ends lost 6 bases and 4 bases respectively, with 25 bases between them. The CDR3 totals 19 residues. This CDR3 is CASRPGLGTGARGANVLTF. CDR3 nucleotides: TGTGCCAGCAGACCAGGATTAGGGACCGGGGCGCGCGGGGCCAACGTCCTGACTTTC.

The chain's CDR3 is CATSPQDQYQETQYF. The CDR3 DNA sequence: TGTGCCACCAGCCCCCAGGACCAGTACCAAGAGACCCAGTACTTC. V is TRBV15 and J is TRBJ2-5; D not resolved. Germline lookup yields CDR1 LNHNV and CDR2 YYDKDF (reference sequence). Trimming stripped 5 bases from V and 0 bases from J, with 13 bases between. This CDR3 has 15 residues. Complete variable domain (other parts from reference TRBV15 and TRBJ2-5): DAMVIQNPRYQVTQFGKPVTLSCSQTLNHNVMYWYQQKSSQAPKLLFHYYDKDFNNEADTPDNFQSRRPNTSFCFLDIRSPGLGDTAMYLCATSPQDQYQETQYFGPGTRLLVL.

The chain links TRBV20-1 to TRBJ2-5, with 10 bases that match TRBD2. The CDR3 totals 17 residues. Germline V CDR1 and CDR2: DFQATT, SNEGSKA (reference sequence). The V and J ends lost 3 bases and 5 bases, in that order; junction bases with no gene match: 15. The CDR3 DNA sequence: TGCAGTGCTAGTCCCGACCAGCAGCGGGGGGGTACGGAGACCCAGTACTTC. It translates to CSASPDQQRGGTETQYF.

This clonotype was counted many times. The chain employs TRBV12-3 or TRBV12-4 and TRBJ2-1; a possible D gene is TRBD2 (5 bases). There are 16 residues in the CDR3. V was pared by 5 bases and J by 4 bases, with 18 bases between. CDR3 loop: CASSPPGSRGYNEQFF. The CDR3 DNA is TGTGCCAGCAGTCCTCCGGGGTCCCGGGGATACAATGAGCAGTTCTTC.

This chain connects TRBV7-2 to TRBJ2-2; D tentatively reads TRBD1 or TRBD2 (5 bases each). V was cut by 1 base and J by 3 bases, with 6 bases left in between. CDR3 length: 14 amino acids. Germline-derived CDR1 and CDR2 are SGHTA and FQGNSA. DNA of the CDR3: TGTGCCAGCAGCTTAGGAGGGGACACCGGGGAGCTGTTTTTT. This codes for CASSLGGDTGELFF.

This clonotype was seen a single time. V is TRBV3-1 and J is TRBJ2-7, with D perhaps matching TRBD1 (5 bases). The CDR3 has 14 amino acids. V shed 1 base and J shed 3 bases, with 10 bases lying between them. Looked up from germline, CDR1 is LGHDT and CDR2 is YNNKEL (reference sequence). The CDR3 bases are TGTGCCAGCAGCCAAGCAGGGTACAACTACGAGCAGTACTTC. Protein product: CASSQAGYNYEQYF.

This clonotype has at least ten counts. The rearrangement joins TRBV20-1 to TRBJ2-7; D uncertain. Per the germline V gene, CDR1 is DFQATT and CDR2 is SNEGSKA (reference sequence). The V and J ends lost 5 bases and 2 bases respectively, with 7 bases between them. The CDR3 contains 11 residues. As DNA, the CDR3 is TGCAGTGCTTCTACTACCTACGAGCAGTACTTC. Protein product: CSASTTYEQYF.

This clonotype has a count of ten or more. The DNA for the CDR3 is TGCGCCAGCAGGAGGGGTTCACAGAACGAGCAGTACTTC. It specifies CASRRGSQNEQYF. The chain is built from TRBV5-1 and TRBJ2-7, with D tentatively TRBD1 or TRBD2 (5 bases each). Germline V CDR1 and CDR2: SGHRS, YFSETQ. The V gene lost 5 bases and the J gene lost 5 bases, with 14 bases spanning the gap. CDR3 length equals 13 residues.

The chain links TRBV5-6 to TRBJ1-4; D is unresolved. The CDR3 sequence is 17 residues long. Germline V CDR1 and CDR2: SGHDT, YYEEEE. The ends were cut back, 3 bases at V and 8 bases at J, with 23 bases in the middle. The CDR3 region is CASSYRDRIARKEKLFF. The CDR3 bases are TGTGCCAGCAGCTACCGGGATCGAATTGCTCGGAAGGAAAAACTGTTTTTT.

The sample holds a few counts of this clonotype. The genes are TRBV7-2 and TRBJ2-3; D gene uncertain. Germline values: CDR1 SGHTA, CDR2 FQGNSA. V lost 5 bases and J lost 4, with 7 bases in between. The CDR3 is made up of 12 amino acids. The CDR3 coding sequence is TGTGCCAGCAGCCGCGCCGCAGATACGCAGTATTTT. Protein product: CASSRAADTQYF.

This clonotype was seen a handful of times. The chain uses TRBV6-5 and TRBJ2-7, with D possibly being TRBD1 (6 bases). Germline V gene sequence: CDR1 MNHEY, CDR2 SVGAGI. This CDR3 is 15 amino acids long. V shed 0 bases and J shed 6 bases, with 15 bases lying between them. CDR3 in amino acids: CASSYSIRTDSEQYF. As DNA, the CDR3 is TGTGCCAGCAGTTACTCGATACGAACGGACAGCGAGCAGTACTTC.

This clonotype was detected a few times. For the CDR3, the DNA is TGCAGCGTTGAGGACGGAGCAGCCCTTCAGTACTTC. Translation gives CSVEDGAALQYF. The V gene is TRBV29-1, the J gene TRBJ2-4; D ambiguous. CDR1 is SQVTM, CDR2 ANQGSEA, per germline. The V gene lost 3 bases and the J gene lost 11 bases, with 14 bases spanning the gap. The CDR3 consists of 12 residues. Complete variable domain (other parts from reference TRBV29-1 and TRBJ2-4): SAVISQKPSRDICQRGTSLTIQCQVDSQVTMMFWYRQQPGQSLTLIATANQGSEATYESGFVIDKFPISRPNLTFSTLTVSNMSPEDSSIYLCSVEDGAALQYFGAGTRLSVL.

Only one count was recorded for this clonotype. The CDR3: CASGPPGLAHYEQYF. The DNA of the CDR3 is TGTGCTAGTGGTCCGCCGGGACTAGCGCATTACGAGCAGTACTTC. V usage is TRBV12-5 and J usage is TRBJ2-7; 10 bases are a match to TRBD2. The ends lost 5 bases at V and 4 bases at J; junction bases unmatched: 8. The CDR3 length is 15 residues. CDR1 and CDR2 (germline): LGHNT, FRNRAP.

This clonotype has just a few counts. The rearrangement links TRBV4-3 to TRBJ1-1; D possibly corresponds to TRBD1 (5 bases). The V and J ends lost 7 bases and 5 bases respectively, with 20 bases between them. Germline V lookup: CDR1 LGHNA, CDR2 YSLEER. The CDR3 spans 15 residues. CDR3 sequence reads: CASTDGGLGRTEAFF. DNA of the CDR3: TGCGCCAGCACGGATGGGGGTTTGGGTAGGACTGAAGCTTTCTTT.

This clonotype was observed a handful of times. The chain recombines TRBV4-1 with TRBJ2-7, with D possibly matching TRBD1 (6 bases). V lost 1 base and J lost 0, with 10 bases in between. This CDR3 region has 15 residues. Germline V gene sequence: CDR1 MGHRA, CDR2 YSYEKL. The CDR3 DNA follows: TGCGCCAGCAGCCAAGCCGGGACATACTCCTACGAGCAGTACTTC. Protein product: CASSQAGTYSYEQYF.

There are a few counts of this clonotype. The chain uses TRBV11-2 and TRBJ2-1; a weak D match, TRBD1 (5 bases). The germline V and J ends were trimmed by 0 bases and 1 base, with 13 bases remaining between them. The germline V gene has CDR1 SGHAT and CDR2 FQNNGV. There are 17 residues in the CDR3. The CDR3 sequence: CASSLDQQARSYNEQFF. The DNA for the CDR3 is TGTGCCAGCAGCTTAGATCAACAGGCCAGGTCCTACAATGAGCAGTTCTTC.

This clonotype showed up just a few times. The V call is TRBV28, the J call TRBJ1-1; D not resolved. The CDR3 totals 12 residues. V was trimmed by 3 bases and J by 11 bases, leaving 13 bases between them. Germline V gene lookup returns CDR1 MDHEN and CDR2 SYDVKM. CDR3: CASSFSTPRAFF. The DNA of the CDR3 is TGTGCCAGCAGTTTCTCGACACCGAGGGCTTTCTTT.

The chain links TRBV6-6 to TRBJ1-2; TRBD1 matches at 11 bases. With V trimmed by 5 bases and J by 2 bases, 10 bases remained unmatched. Germline V gene sequence: CDR1 MNHNY, CDR2 SVGAGI (reference sequence). The length of the CDR3 is 17 residues. DNA for the CDR3: TGTGCCAGCAGTCGAGGGACAGGGGGGGTCGGGAACTATGGCTACACCTTC. Its protein is CASSRGTGGVGNYGYTF.

The rearrangement links TRBV2 to TRBJ2-6, with 9 bases fitting TRBD1. V shed 5 bases, J shed 0 bases, and the junction held 17 bases outside the gene matches. Looked up from germline, CDR1 is SNHLY and CDR2 is FYNNEI. The CDR3 consists of 21 residues. The CDR3 DNA reads TGTGCCAGCAGTATCTCCGGTGGATCGGGACAGGGAAACTCTGGGGCCAACGTCCTGACTTTC. It codes for CASSISGGSGQGNSGANVLTF. The variable domain in full, with the rest retrieved from reference TRBV2 and TRBJ2-6, is EPEVTQTPSHQVTQMGQEVILRCVPISNHLYFYWYRQILGQKVEFLVSFYNNEISEKSEIFDDQFSVERPDGSNFTLKIRSTKLEDSAMYFCASSISGGSGQGNSGANVLTFGAGSRLTVL.

In its sample, this clonotype was seen a few times. This chain joins TRBV19 and TRBJ2-1, with a possible D match to TRBD2 (6 bases). CDR1 LNHDA and CDR2 SQIVND come from the germline V gene (reference sequence). V was clipped by 3 bases and J by 12 bases, with 15 bases between them. The CDR3 runs to 13 residues. CDR3 region: CASSMEGLFRQFF. For the CDR3, the DNA is TGTGCCAGTAGTATGGAGGGTCTTTTTAGGCAGTTCTTC.

This clonotype was counted a few times. The gene calls are TRBV12-3 or TRBV12-4 and TRBJ2-1; D remains unclear. The CDR3 consists of 13 residues. V lost 6 bases to trimming and J lost 3 bases, with 9 bases between them. Written as DNA, the CDR3 is TGTGCCAGCAGCCCTAGGCTCTACAATGAGCAGTTCTTC. Protein product: CASSPRLYNEQFF.

This clonotype appeared a few times. The CDR3 loop reads CASGIGTGRPYEQYF. Written as DNA, the CDR3 is TGCGCCAGCGGAATCGGGACAGGGCGTCCCTACGAGCAGTACTTC. This chain connects TRBV5-1 to TRBJ2-7; 9 bases are a match to TRBD1. Germline V gene sequence: CDR1 SGHRS, CDR2 YFSETQ. The CDR3 consists of 15 residues. V lost 7 bases and J lost 2; bases outside the gene matches: 10.

This sequence joins TRBV5-5 and TRBJ2-1; a possible D gene is TRBD2 (7 bases). Per the germline V gene, CDR1 is SGHKS and CDR2 is YYEKEE (reference sequence). The CDR3 extends over 14 amino acids. V was trimmed by 2 bases and J by 7 bases, leaving 13 bases between them. CDR3 loop: CASSFGGRGNEQFF. CDR3 in DNA: TGTGCCAGCAGCTTCGGGGGGCGCGGGAATGAGCAGTTCTTC.